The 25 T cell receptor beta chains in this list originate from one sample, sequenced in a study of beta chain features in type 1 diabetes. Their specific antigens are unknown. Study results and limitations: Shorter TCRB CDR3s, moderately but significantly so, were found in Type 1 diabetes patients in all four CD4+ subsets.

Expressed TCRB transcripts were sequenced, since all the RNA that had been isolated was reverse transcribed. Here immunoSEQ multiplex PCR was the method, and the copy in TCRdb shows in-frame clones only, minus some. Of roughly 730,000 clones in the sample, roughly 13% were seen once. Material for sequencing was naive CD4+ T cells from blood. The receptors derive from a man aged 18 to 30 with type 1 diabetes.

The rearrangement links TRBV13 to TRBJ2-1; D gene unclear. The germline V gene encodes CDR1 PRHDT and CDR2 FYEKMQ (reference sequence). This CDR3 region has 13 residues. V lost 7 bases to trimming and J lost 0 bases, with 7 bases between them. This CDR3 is CASNSRSYNEQFF. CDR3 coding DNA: TGTGCCAGCAATTCCCGCTCCTACAATGAGCAGTTCTTC.

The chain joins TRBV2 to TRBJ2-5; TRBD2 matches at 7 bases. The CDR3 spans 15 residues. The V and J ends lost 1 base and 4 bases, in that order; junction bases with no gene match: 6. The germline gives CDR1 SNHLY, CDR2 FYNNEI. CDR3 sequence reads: CASSEGTRRGETQYF. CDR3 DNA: TGTGCCAGCAGTGAAGGGACTAGGAGGGGAGAGACCCAGTACTTC.

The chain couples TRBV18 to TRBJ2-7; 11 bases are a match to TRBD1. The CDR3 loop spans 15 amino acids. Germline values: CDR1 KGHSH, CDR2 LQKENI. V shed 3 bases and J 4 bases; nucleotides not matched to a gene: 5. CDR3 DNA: TGTGCCAGCTCACCGCACGGGACAGGGGGTTACGAGCAGTACTTC. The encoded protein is CASSPHGTGGYEQYF.

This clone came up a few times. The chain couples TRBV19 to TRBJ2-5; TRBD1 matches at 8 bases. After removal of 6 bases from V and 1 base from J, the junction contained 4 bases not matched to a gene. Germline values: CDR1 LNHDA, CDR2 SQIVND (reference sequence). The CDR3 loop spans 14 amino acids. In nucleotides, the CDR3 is TGTGCCAGTAGAACTACAGGGGGCCAAGAGACCCAGTACTTC. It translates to CASRTTGGQETQYF.

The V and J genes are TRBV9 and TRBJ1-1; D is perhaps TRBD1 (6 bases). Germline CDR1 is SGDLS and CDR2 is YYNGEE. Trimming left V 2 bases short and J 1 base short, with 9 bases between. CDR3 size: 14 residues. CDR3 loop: CASSVTGTNTEAFF. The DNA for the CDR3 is TGTGCCAGCAGCGTTACAGGGACGAACACTGAAGCTTTCTTT.

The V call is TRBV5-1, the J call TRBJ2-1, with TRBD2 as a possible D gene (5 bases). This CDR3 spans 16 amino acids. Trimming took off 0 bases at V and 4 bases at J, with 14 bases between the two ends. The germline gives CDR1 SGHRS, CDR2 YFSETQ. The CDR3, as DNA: TGCGCCAGCAGCTTGGTTCGGACTGAAATTTACAATGAGCAGTTCTTC. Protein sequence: CASSLVRTEIYNEQFF.

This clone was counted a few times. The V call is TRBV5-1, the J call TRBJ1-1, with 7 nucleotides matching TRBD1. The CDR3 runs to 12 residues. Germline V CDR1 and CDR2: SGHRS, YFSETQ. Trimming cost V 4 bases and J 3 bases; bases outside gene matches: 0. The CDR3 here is CASSGTDTEAFF. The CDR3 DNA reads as TGCGCCAGCAGCGGGACAGACACTGAAGCTTTCTTT.

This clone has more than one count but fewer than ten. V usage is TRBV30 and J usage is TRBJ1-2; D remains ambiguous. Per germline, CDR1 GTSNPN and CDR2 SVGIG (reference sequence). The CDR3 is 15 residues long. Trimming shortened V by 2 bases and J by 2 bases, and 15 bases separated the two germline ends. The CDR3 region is CAWSLLDRPNYGYTF. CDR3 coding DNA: TGTGCCTGGAGTCTTCTTGACCGGCCCAACTATGGCTACACCTTC.

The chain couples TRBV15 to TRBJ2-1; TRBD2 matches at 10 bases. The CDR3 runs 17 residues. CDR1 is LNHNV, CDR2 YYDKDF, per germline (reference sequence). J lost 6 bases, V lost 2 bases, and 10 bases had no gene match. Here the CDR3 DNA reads TGTGCCACCAGCAGAACCACTCTAGCGGGGGATAGCAATGAGCAGTTCTTC. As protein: CATSRTTLAGDSNEQFF.

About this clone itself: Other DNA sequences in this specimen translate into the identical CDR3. CDR3 amino acids: CSAPRTGELFF. DNA of the CDR3: TGCAGTGCGCCGAGAACCGGGGAGCTGTTTTTT. The genes are TRBV20-1 and TRBJ2-2; no definite D call. The CDR3 has 11 amino acids. CDR1 and CDR2 from the germline V gene are DFQATT and SNEGSKA (reference sequence). The germline V and J ends were trimmed by 6 bases and 5 bases, with 7 bases remaining between them.

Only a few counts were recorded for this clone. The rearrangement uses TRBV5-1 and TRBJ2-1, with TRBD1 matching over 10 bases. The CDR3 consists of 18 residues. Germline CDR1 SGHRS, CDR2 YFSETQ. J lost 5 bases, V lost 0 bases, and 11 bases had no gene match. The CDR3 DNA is TGCGCCAGCAGCTTGGTACCAGGCGGGACAGGGGTCGACAATGAGCAGTTCTTC. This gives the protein CASSLVPGGTGVDNEQFF. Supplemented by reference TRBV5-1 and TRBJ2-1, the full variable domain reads KAGVTQTPRYLIKTRGQQVTLSCSPISGHRSVSWYQQTPGQGLQFLFEYFSETQRNKGNFPGRFSGRQFSNSRSEMNVSTLELGDSALYLCASSLVPGGTGVDNEQFFGPGTRLTVL.

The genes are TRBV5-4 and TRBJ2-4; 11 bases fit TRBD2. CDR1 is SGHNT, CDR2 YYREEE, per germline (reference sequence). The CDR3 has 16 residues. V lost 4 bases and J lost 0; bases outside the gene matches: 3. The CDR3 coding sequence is TGTGCCAGCAGCGGTACTAGCGGGGGAGCCAAAAACATTCAGTACTTC. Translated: CASSGTSGGAKNIQYF.

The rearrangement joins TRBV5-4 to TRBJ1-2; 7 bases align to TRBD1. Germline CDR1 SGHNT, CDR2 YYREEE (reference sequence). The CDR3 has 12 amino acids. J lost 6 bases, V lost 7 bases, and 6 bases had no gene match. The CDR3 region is CASSQGGHGYTF. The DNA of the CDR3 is TGTGCCAGCTCCCAGGGGGGCCATGGCTACACCTTC.

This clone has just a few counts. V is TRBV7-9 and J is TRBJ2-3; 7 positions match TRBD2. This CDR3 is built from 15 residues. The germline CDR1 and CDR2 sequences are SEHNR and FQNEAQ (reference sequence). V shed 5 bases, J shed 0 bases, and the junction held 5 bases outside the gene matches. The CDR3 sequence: CASSVLGGSTDTQYF. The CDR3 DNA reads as TGTGCCAGCAGCGTCTTGGGGGGGAGCACAGATACGCAGTATTTT.

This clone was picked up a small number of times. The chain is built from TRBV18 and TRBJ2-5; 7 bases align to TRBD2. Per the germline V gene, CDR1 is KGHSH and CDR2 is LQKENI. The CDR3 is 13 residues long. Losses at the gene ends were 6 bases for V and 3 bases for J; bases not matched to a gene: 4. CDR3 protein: CASSTGGEETQYF. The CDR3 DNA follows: TGTGCCAGCTCCACGGGGGGTGAAGAGACCCAGTACTTC.

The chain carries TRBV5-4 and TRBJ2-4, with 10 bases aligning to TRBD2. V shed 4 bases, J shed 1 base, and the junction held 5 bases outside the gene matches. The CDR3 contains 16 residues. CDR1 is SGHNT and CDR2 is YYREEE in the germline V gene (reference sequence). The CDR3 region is CASSPHSGGAKNIQYF. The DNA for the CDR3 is TGTGCCAGCAGCCCCCATAGCGGGGGGGCCAAAAACATTCAGTACTTC.

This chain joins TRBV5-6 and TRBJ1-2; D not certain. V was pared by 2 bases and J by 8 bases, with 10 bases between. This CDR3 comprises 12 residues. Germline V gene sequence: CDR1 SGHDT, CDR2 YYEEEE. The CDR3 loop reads CASSLRVEGYTF. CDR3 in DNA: TGTGCCAGCAGCTTAAGGGTGGAAGGCTACACCTTC.

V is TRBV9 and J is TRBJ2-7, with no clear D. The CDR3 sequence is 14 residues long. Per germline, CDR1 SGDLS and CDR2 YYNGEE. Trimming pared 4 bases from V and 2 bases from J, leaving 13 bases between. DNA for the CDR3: TGTGCCAGCAGCCCCCCCTGGGGAACCTACGAGCAGTACTTC. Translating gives CASSPPWGTYEQYF.

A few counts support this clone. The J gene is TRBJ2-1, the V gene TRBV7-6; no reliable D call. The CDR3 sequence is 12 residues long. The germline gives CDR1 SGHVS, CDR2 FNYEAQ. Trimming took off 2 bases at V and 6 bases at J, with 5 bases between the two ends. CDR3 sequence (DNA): TGTGCCAGCAGCTTATTCTCCAATGAGCAGTTCTTC. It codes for CASSLFSNEQFF. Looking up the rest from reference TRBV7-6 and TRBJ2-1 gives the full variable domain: GAGVSQSPRYKVTKRGQDVALRCDPISGHVSLYWYRQALGQGPEFLTYFNYEAQQDKSGLPNDRFSAERPEGSISTLTIQRTEQRDSAMYRCASSLFSNEQFFGPGTRLTVL.

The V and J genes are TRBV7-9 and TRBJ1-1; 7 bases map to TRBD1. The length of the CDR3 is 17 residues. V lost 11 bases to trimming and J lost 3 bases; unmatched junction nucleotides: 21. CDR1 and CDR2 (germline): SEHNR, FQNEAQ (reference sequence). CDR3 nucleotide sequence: TGTGCCGCCCGCCGTGAGGGGGCGCAGGGGGTGGACACTGAAGCTTTCTTT. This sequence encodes CAARREGAQGVDTEAFF.

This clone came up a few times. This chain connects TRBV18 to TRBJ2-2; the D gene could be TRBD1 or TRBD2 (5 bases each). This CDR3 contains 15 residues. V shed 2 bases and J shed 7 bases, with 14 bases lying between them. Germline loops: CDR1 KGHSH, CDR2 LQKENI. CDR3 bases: TGTGCCAGCTCACCAAAGAGGGACCCGGGCGGGGAGCTGTTTTTT. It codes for CASSPKRDPGGELFF.

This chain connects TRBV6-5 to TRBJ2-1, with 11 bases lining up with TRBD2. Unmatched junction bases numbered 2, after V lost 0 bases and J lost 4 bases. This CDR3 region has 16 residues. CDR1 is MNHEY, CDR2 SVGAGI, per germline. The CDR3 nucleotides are TGTGCCAGCAGTTACTCGGGGACTAGCGGTTACAATGAGCAGTTCTTC. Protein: CASSYSGTSGYNEQFF.

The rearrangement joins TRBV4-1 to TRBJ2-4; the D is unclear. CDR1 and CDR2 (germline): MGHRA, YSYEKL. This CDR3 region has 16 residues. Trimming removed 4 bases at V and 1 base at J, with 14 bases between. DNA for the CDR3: TGCGCCAGCAGCCGGACCATTCTGGGGGCCAAAAACATTCAGTACTTC. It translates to CASSRTILGAKNIQYF.

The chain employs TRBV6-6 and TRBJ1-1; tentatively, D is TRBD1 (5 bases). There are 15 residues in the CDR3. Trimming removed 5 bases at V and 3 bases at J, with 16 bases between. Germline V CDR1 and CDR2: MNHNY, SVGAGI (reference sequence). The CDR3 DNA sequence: TGTGCCAGCAGTAGGGGCTCAAATGAGGACACTGAAGCTTTCTTT. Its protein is CASSRGSNEDTEAFF.

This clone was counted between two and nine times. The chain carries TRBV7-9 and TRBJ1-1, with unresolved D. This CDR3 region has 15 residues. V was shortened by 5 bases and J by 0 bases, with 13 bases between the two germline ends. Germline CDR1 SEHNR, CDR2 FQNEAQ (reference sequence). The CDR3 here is CASSVGSQMNTEAFF. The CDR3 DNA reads TGTGCCAGCAGCGTGGGGAGCCAGATGAACACTGAAGCTTTCTTT. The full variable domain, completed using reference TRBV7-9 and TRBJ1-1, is DTGVSQNPRHKITKRGQNVTFRCDPISEHNRLYWYRQTLGQGPEFLTYFQNEAQLEKSRLLSDRFSAERPKGSFSTLEIQRTEQGDSAMYLCASSVGSQMNTEAFFGQGTRLTVV.